The T cell receptor (beta chain) under discussion was sequenced for a study of CD8+CD57+ T cells in acquired aplastic anemia. It was genomic DNA that served as the template for profiling TCR beta VDJ and CDR3. TCRdb recomputed calls from the reads with MiXCR, one row per CDR3 protein. This sample has hundreds of thousands of distinct CDR3 sequences, with just under 70% found just once. The CDR3 runs to 15 residues. V lost 1 base, J lost 5 bases, and 15 bases lay in between. Germline-derived CDR1 and CDR2 are LNHNV and YYDKDF (reference sequence). The chain combines TRBV15 with TRBJ2-7; D is tentatively TRBD1 or TRBD2 (5 bases each). The sequenced material came from sorted CD4+, CD8+, or CD8+CD57+ T cells (not recorded which) from PBMCs. This clonotype originated in a human donor in good health, serving as a control. The CDR3 nucleotides are TGTGCCACCAGCAGAGGGCGAGACGGGGCCCACGAGCAGTACTTC. It is translated as CATSRGRDGAHEQYF.